The table lists the clone carrying this T cell receptor beta chain with many counts. TCRdb itself ran the 5' RACE reads through MiXCR, one entry per CDR3 protein. The sample includes around 330,000 distinct CDR3 sequences, approximately 10% seen only once; the top ten take about a tenth. The sample comes from a study of CD8 T cells in ankylosing spondylitis. Sequenced sample: blood, either unsorted or a sorted T cell fraction (not recorded which). This receptor was identified in a female donor with ankylosing spondylitis or in good health (not recorded which).

The CDR3 coding sequence is TGTGCCAGTAGTTGGTCGGACACCGGGGAGCTGTTTTTT. Translation gives CASSWSDTGELFF. The J gene is TRBJ2-2, the V gene TRBV19; no definite D call. This CDR3 is built from 13 residues. Germline V gene lookup returns CDR1 LNHDA and CDR2 SQIVND (reference sequence). Deletions cut 5 bases from V and 3 bases from J, with 7 bases between.